This T cell receptor (beta chain) is from a study of preoperative IRX-2 immunotherapy in early breast cancer. This clone was seen a single time. CDR1 SEHNR and CDR2 FQNEAQ come from the germline V gene (reference sequence). V trimming: 5 bases; J trimming: 6 bases; junction bases outside the gene matches: 4. The CDR3 spans 14 residues. Regarding treatment: preoperative locoregional IRX-2 cytokine immunotherapy. Patients received preoperative, locoregional IRX-2 cytokine immunotherapy in a phase Ib study. The table came from immunoSEQ multiplex PCR; TCRdb's copy has only in-frame clones and leaves some out. Here the sample spans tens of thousands of clones, approximately 95% being singletons.

The receptor was derived from a human donor with breast cancer. This chain links TRBV7-9 with TRBJ1-5; 10 bases line up with TRBD1. Here the sequenced sample was tumor tissue, taken after IRX-2 immunotherapy. The CDR3 region has the DNA TGTGCCAGCAGCCATGACAGGGGGCTTCAGCCCCAGCATTTT. Its protein product is CASSHDRGLQPQHF.